Listed here are 5 T cell receptor beta chains from one sample, sequenced in a study of T cell clonality in common variable immunodeficiency (dated by TCRdb to 2015 to 2017). The receptor library was made with the immunoSEQ multiplex PCR assay. The source is immuneACCESS, and TCRdb retained only in-frame sequences with V and J called. Part of the clones is not carried over; for the studies checked, unresolved V genes explain less than half of this, and the remainder is unexplained. This sample has under 45,000 clones in the table, none counted a single time. The ten biggest clones cover 9.5% of the sample. The sample consisted of peripheral blood mononuclear cells. These receptors all come from a person between 18 and 75 years old in good health.

This clone was counted at least ten times. The CDR3 end lies 3 residues beyond the end of the read and is filled in from the germline J gene. The J gene is TRBJ2-5, the V gene TRBV30; 11 nucleotides match TRBD2. Germline V gene data show CDR1 as GTSNPN and CDR2 as SVGIG (reference sequence). Germline trimming cut 0 bases from V and 7 bases from J; bases unmatched to any gene: 7. The CDR3 has 15 residues. This chain's CDR3 is CAWSVSLAGGMTQYF. The CDR3 bases that were read are TGTGCCTGGAGTGTAAGTCTAGCGGGAGGAATGACC. The full variable domain, in which reference TRBV30 and TRBJ2-5 provide the parts outside the CDR3, is SQTIHQWPATLVQPVGSPLSLECTVEGTSNPNLYWYRQAAGRGLQLLFYSVGIGQISSEVPQNLSASRPQDRQFILSSKKLLLSDSGFYLCAWSVSLAGGMTQYFGPGTRLLVL.

A word on this clone: Read data end 3 residues before the CDR3 end; the end is taken from the germline J gene. V usage is TRBV20-1 and J usage is TRBJ2-7; TRBD1 aligns across 7 bases. Trimming cost V 1 base and J 0 bases; bases outside gene matches: 6. This CDR3 region has 15 residues. Germline CDR1 and CDR2: DFQATT and SNEGSKA (reference sequence). The sequenced CDR3 bases are TGCAGTGCTAGAGGGGACAGTTCGAGCTCCTACGAG. Translating gives CSARGDSSSSYE. The whole CDR3 sequence reads CSARGDSSSSYEQYF.

This clone was counted ten times or more. Read coverage stops 3 residues before the CDR3 terminus; the germline J gene supplies the remainder. The chain is built from TRBV20-1 and TRBJ2-2; maybe TRBD1 (6 bases). CDR3 size: 20 residues. Trimming took 0 bases from V and 3 from J, leaving 26 bases between them. CDR1 is DFQATT, CDR2 SNEGSKA, per germline (reference sequence). The chain's CDR3 is CSARDRSVGQRNTYTGELFF. The sequenced CDR3 bases are TGCAGTGCTAGAGATCGGTCGGTCGGACAGAGAAATACCTACACCGGGGAG.

This clone was seen at least ten times. Sequencing ends 3 residues short of the CDR3 end; the germline J gene provides the rest. The rearrangement links TRBV5-1 to TRBJ1-1; D remains unclear. V was clipped by 0 bases and J by 1 base, with 4 bases between them. The germline gives CDR1 SGHRS, CDR2 YFSETQ. This CDR3 has 13 residues. The CDR3 DNA, read in part, is TGCGCCAGCAGCTTGGCAGAGAACACTGAA. This translates into CASSLAENTE. The full CDR3 reads CASSLAENTEAFF.

This clone was picked up many times. The read terminates 3 residues ahead of where the CDR3 ends, so the germline J gene completes it. The V and J genes are TRBV5-3 and TRBJ1-1, with 8 bases aligning to TRBD1. TRBV5-3 qualifies as an ORF whose function is uncertain. The J segment lost 4 bases and the V segment lost 2 bases, leaving 10 bases of the junction unmatched. The CDR3 runs to 16 residues. CDR3 residues: CARSFYFGQGGTEAFF. CDR3 DNA (partial): TGTGCCAGAAGCTTCTACTTCGGACAGGGAGGCACTGAA.